This TCR beta chain was captured in a study of T cell clonality in common variable immunodeficiency. This CDR3 contains 14 residues. V lost 6 bases to trimming and J lost 3 bases; unmatched junction nucleotides: 8. Germline V gene lookup returns CDR1 DFQATT and CDR2 SNEGSKA (reference sequence). The assay was immunoSEQ multiplex PCR, and TCRdb's table has in-frame clones only and misses some. The sample has around 40,000 clones, none seen only once; the top ten hold approximately 2.2%. This clone was observed a handful of times. Read sequence stops 3 residues before the CDR3 end, and the germline J gene provides the missing end.

Sample: peripheral blood mononuclear cells. The chain links TRBV20-1 to TRBJ2-7, with 10 bases matching TRBD2. The TCR originated in a person aged 18 to 70 in good health. The CDR3 loop is CSASTGTSVYEQYF. CDR3 DNA, as far as it was read: TGCAGTGCCTCCACCGGGACTAGCGTCTACGAG.